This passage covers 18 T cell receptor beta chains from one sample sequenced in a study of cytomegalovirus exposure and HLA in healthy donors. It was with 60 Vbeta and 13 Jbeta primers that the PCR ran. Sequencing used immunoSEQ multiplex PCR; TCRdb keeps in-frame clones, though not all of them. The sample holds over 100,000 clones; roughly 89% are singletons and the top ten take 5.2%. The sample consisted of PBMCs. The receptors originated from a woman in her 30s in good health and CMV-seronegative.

The chain's CDR3 is CARSLWQAIRNTIYF. The CDR3, as DNA: TGTGCCAGAAGCTTGTGGCAGGCCATTAGAAACACCATATATTTT. The chain links TRBV5-3 to TRBJ1-3; no reliable D call. TRBV5-3 is an ORF, and what it does is uncertain. The CDR3 runs to 15 residues. The ends were cut back, 1 base at V and 5 bases at J, with 13 bases in the middle.

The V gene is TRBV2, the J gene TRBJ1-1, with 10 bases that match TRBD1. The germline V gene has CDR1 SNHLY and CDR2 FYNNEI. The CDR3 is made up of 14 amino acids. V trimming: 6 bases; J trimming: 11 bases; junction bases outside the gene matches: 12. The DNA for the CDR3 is TGTGCCAGCAGAGAACCGGGACAGGGGTTACCGGCTTTCTTT. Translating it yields CASREPGQGLPAFF.

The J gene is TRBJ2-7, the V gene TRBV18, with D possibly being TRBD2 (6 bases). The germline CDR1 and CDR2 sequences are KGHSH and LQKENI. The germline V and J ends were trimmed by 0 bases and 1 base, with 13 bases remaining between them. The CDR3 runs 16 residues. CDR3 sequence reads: CASSPPGGDRSYEQYF. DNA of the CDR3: TGTGCCAGCTCACCACCGGGGGGAGACAGATCCTACGAGCAGTACTTC.

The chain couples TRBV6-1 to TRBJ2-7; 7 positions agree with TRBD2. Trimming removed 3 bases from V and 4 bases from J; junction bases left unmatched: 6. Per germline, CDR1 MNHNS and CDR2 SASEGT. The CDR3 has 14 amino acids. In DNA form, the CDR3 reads TGTGCCAGCAGTGATTGGGGGACTATATACGAGCAGTACTTC. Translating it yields CASSDWGTIYEQYF.

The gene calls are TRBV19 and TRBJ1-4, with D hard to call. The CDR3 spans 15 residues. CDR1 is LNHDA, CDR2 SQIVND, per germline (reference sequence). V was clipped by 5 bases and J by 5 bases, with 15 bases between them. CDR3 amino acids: CASSWAVTRNEKLFF. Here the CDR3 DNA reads TGTGCCAGTAGTTGGGCAGTGACAAGAAATGAAAAACTGTTTTTT.

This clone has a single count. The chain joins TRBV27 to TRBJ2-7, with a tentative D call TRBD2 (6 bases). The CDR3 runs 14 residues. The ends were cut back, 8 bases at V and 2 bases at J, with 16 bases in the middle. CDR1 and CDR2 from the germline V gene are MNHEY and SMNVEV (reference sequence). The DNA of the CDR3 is TGTGCCAGCCACAGGAGGGGTGTGCCCTACGAGCAGTACTTC. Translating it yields CASHRRGVPYEQYF.

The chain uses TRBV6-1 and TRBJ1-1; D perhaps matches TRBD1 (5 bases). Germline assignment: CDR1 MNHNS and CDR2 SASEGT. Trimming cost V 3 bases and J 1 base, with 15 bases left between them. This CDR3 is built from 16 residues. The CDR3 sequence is CASSDPSPGQNTEAFF. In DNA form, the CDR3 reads TGTGCCAGCAGTGATCCTTCCCCCGGACAGAACACTGAAGCTTTCTTT.

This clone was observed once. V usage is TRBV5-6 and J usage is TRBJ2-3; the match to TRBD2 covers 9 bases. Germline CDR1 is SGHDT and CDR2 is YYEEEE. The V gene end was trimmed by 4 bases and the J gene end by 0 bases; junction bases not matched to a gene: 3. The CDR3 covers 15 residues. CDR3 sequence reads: CASSPAGGSTDTQYF. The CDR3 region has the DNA TGTGCCAGCAGCCCAGCGGGAGGTAGCACAGATACGCAGTATTTT.

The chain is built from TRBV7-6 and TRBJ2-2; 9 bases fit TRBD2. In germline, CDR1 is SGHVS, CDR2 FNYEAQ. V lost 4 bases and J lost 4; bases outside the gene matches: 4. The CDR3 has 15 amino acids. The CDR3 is CASSSSGGLTGELFF. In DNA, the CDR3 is TGTGCCAGCAGCTCAAGCGGGGGGCTCACCGGGGAGCTGTTTTTT.

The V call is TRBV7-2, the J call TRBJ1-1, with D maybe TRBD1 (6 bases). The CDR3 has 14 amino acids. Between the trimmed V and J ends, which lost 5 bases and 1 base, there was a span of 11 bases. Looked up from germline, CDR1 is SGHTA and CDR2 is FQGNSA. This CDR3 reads CASSIDRTNTEAFF. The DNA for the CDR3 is TGTGCCAGCAGCATCGACAGGACGAACACTGAAGCTTTCTTT. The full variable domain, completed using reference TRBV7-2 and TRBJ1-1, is GAGVSQSPSNKVTEKGKDVELRCDPISGHTALYWYRQSLGQGLEFLIYFQGNSAPDKSGLPSDRFSAERTGGSVSTLTIQRTQQEDSAVYLCASSIDRTNTEAFFGQGTRLTVV.

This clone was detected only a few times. CDR3 protein: CASTGQPIGSYAGANVLTF. The CDR3 DNA is TGCGCCAGTACGGGACAGCCGATCGGCTCATATGCTGGGGCCAACGTCCTGACTTTC. The gene calls are TRBV5-1 and TRBJ2-6; TRBD1 agrees at 7 bases. V dropped 8 bases and J dropped 2; count of bases not matched to a gene: 19. Germline CDR1 SGHRS, CDR2 YFSETQ. This CDR3 region has 19 residues.

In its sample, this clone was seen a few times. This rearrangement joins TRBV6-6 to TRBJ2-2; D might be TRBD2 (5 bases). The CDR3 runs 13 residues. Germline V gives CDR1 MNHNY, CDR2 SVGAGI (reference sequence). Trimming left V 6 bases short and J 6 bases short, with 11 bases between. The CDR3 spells CASSSRGPGELFF. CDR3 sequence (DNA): TGTGCCAGCAGCTCAAGAGGGCCCGGGGAGCTGTTTTTT.

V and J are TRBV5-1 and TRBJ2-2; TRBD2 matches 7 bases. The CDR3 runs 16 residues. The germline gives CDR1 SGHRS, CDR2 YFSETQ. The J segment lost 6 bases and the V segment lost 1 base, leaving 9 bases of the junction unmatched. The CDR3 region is CASSLWGGDLAGELFF. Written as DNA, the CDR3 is TGCGCCAGCAGCTTGTGGGGGGGAGACCTCGCCGGGGAGCTGTTTTTT.

The CDR3 reads CASSLQGATGYTF. The CDR3 nucleotides are TGTGCCAGCAGCTTACAGGGGGCAACTGGCTACACCTTC. The J gene is TRBJ1-2, the V gene TRBV5-4; 9 nucleotides line up with TRBD1. CDR3 length: 13 residues. V gave up 2 bases and J gave up 7 bases; unmatched junction bases: 3. The germline V gene encodes CDR1 SGHNT and CDR2 YYREEE (reference sequence). Variable domain in full (rest from reference TRBV5-4 and TRBJ1-2): ETGVTQSPTHLIKTRGQQVTLRCSSQSGHNTVSWYQQALGQGPQFIFQYYREEENGRGNFPPRFSGLQFPNYSSELNVNALELDDSALYLCASSLQGATGYTFGSGTRLTVV.

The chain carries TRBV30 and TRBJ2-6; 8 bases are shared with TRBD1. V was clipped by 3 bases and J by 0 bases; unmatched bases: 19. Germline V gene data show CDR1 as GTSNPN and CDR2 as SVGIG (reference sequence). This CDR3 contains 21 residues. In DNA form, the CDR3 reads TGTGCCTGGAGGGAACATGTACCAGGGGGCATAGAACCCTCTGGGGCCAACGTCCTGACTTTC. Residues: CAWREHVPGGIEPSGANVLTF.

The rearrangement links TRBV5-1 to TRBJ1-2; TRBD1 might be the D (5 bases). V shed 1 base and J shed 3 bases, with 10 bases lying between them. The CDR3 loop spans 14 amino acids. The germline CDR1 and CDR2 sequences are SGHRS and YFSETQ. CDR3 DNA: TGCGCCAGCAGCTTGCAGGGAGGGGACTATGGCTACACCTTC. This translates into CASSLQGGDYGYTF. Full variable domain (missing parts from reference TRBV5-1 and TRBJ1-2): KAGVTQTPRYLIKTRGQQVTLSCSPISGHRSVSWYQQTPGQGLQFLFEYFSETQRNKGNFPGRFSGRQFSNSRSEMNVSTLELGDSALYLCASSLQGGDYGYTFGSGTRLTVV.

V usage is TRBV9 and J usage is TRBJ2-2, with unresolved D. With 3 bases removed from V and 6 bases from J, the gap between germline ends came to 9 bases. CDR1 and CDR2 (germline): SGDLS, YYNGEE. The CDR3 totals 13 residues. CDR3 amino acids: CASSASVAGELFF. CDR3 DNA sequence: TGTGCCAGCAGCGCCAGCGTAGCCGGGGAGCTGTTTTTT.

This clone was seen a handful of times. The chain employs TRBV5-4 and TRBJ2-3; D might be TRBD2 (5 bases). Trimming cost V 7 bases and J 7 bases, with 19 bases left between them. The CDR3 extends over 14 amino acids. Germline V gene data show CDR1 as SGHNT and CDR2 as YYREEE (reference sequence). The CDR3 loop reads CASFSRRYPYTQYF. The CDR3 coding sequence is TGTGCCAGCTTCTCTAGGAGGTATCCATATACGCAGTATTTT. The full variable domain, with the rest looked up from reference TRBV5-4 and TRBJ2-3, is ETGVTQSPTHLIKTRGQQVTLRCSSQSGHNTVSWYQQALGQGPQFIFQYYREEENGRGNFPPRFSGLQFPNYSSELNVNALELDDSALYLCASFSRRYPYTQYFGPGTRLTVL.